What follows are 21 T cell receptor beta chains derived from one specimen sequenced in a study of blood T cells in healthy people across ages. Primed by a sample-barcoded 5' primer and a J-beta primer mix, a second PCR proceeded for about 7 to 11 cycles. TCRdb itself ran the 5' RACE reads through MiXCR, one entry per CDR3 protein. In the table there are over 600,000 distinct CDR3 sequences, about 56% of which are singletons. Sample: blood. These receptor sequences come from a man aged 35-49 years in good health.

In this sample, this clonotype turned up a few times. This sequence joins TRBV7-9 and TRBJ2-7; D gene unclear. The CDR3 contains 14 residues. Trimming took 1 base from V and 4 from J, leaving 11 bases between them. Looked up from germline, CDR1 is SEHNR and CDR2 is FQNEAQ (reference sequence). The CDR3 DNA is TGTGCCAGCAGCTTAGACCCCAATGAGTACGAGCAGTACTTC. Its translation is CASSLDPNEYEQYF.

The chain uses TRBV7-2 and TRBJ2-7; 9 bases agree with TRBD2. The CDR3 runs to 16 residues. Germline V gene lookup returns CDR1 SGHTA and CDR2 FQGNSA. Trimming removed 2 bases from V and 3 bases from J; junction bases left unmatched: 8. DNA for the CDR3: TGTGCCAGCAGCTTATTCTTCTCGCGGGAGGGCTACGAGCAGTACTTC. Translated, it gives CASSLFFSREGYEQYF.

The rearrangement uses TRBV6-5 and TRBJ1-3; D uncertain. The CDR3 sequence is 16 residues long. V lost 6 bases and J 0 bases, leaving 15 bases between the germline ends. Per germline, CDR1 MNHEY and CDR2 SVGAGI. The CDR3 is CASSSSSANSGNTIYF. CDR3 sequence (DNA): TGTGCCAGCAGCTCCTCTTCAGCGAACTCTGGAAACACCATATATTTT.

The J gene is TRBJ2-7, the V gene TRBV3-1; unclear D gene. V lost 5 bases, J lost 5 bases, and 13 bases lay in between. The CDR3 contains 13 residues. CDR1 is LGHDT, CDR2 YNNKEL, per germline (reference sequence). This chain's CDR3 is CASSYLSNHEQYF. The CDR3 nucleotides read TGTGCCAGCAGCTATTTAAGTAACCACGAGCAGTACTTC.

To note about this clonotype: A much larger clone lies a single base off, so this may be a read error. This chain links TRBV7-2 with TRBJ2-1, with D perhaps matching TRBD1 (6 bases). Looked up from germline, CDR1 is SGHTA and CDR2 is FQGNSA. The CDR3 loop spans 15 amino acids. The CDR3 DNA sequence: TGTGCCAGCAGTTTACAGGGAAACACCTACACTGAGCAGTTCTTC. It specifies CASSLQGNTYTEQFF.

This chain uses TRBV28 with TRBJ2-1, with D possibly being TRBD1 (5 bases). The V and J ends lost 3 bases and 8 bases respectively, with 8 bases between them. The CDR3 is made up of 12 amino acids. Germline CDR1 reads MDHEN; CDR2 reads SYDVKM. The CDR3 loop is CASSLQGDEQFF. The CDR3 nucleotides are TGTGCCAGCAGTTTGCAGGGCGATGAGCAGTTCTTC.

The gene calls are TRBV29-1 and TRBJ2-3; tentatively, D is TRBD1 (5 bases). CDR3 size: 13 residues. CDR1 and CDR2 from the germline V gene are SQVTM and ANQGSEA. V was trimmed by 7 bases and J by 0 bases, leaving 11 bases between them. The CDR3 here is CSGRTTSTDTQYF. CDR3 DNA sequence: TGCAGCGGAAGGACAACTAGCACAGATACGCAGTATTTT.

The table lists this clonotype with a few counts. The V gene is TRBV7-9, the J gene TRBJ2-5; D possibly matches TRBD1 or TRBD2 (5 bases each). The J call is uncertain, as TRBJ2-7 better fits the DNA end. Germline-derived CDR1 and CDR2 are SEHNR and FQNEAQ (reference sequence). The CDR3 is 12 residues long. CDR3 nucleotide sequence: TGTGCCAGCAGCCCCCCGGGACGCGAGCAGTACTTC. Translating gives CASSPPGREQYF.

The table lists this clonotype with a count of one. The rearrangement joins TRBV6-1 to TRBJ2-7; a possible D gene is TRBD2 (5 bases). The CDR3 loop spans 13 amino acids. Trimming cost V 2 bases and J 5 bases, with 10 bases left between them. Germline V gene sequence: CDR1 MNHNS, CDR2 SASEGT. CDR3 sequence reads: CASSESPRDEQYF. In nucleotides, the CDR3 is TGTGCCAGCAGTGAATCGCCGCGGGACGAGCAGTACTTC.

The chain is built from TRBV5-8 and TRBJ2-1; 8 nucleotides agree with TRBD2. The CDR3 is 15 amino acids. Trimming removed 4 bases from V and 6 bases from J; junction bases left unmatched: 9. In germline, CDR1 is SGHTS, CDR2 YDEGEE. The DNA for the CDR3 is TGTGCCAGCAGCACAGCGGGAGTACTAGTCAATGAGCAGTTCTTC. Amino acid sequence: CASSTAGVLVNEQFF.

This clonotype turned up a few times. This sequence joins TRBV20-1 and TRBJ1-5; no definite D call. The CDR3 contains 11 residues. CDR1 DFQATT and CDR2 SNEGSKA come from the germline V gene (reference sequence). The ends were cut back, 3 bases at V and 6 bases at J, with 6 bases in the middle. CDR3 sequence reads: CSASAVQPQHF. CDR3 nucleotide sequence: TGCAGTGCTAGTGCGGTTCAGCCCCAGCATTTT.

V gene TRBV12-3 or TRBV12-4 combines with J gene TRBJ2-5, with TRBD1 identical over 9 bases. The CDR3 length is 15 residues. V shed 5 bases and J 2 bases; nucleotides not matched to a gene: 6. The CDR3 here is CASSPNDRGQETQYF. CDR3 DNA: TGTGCCAGCAGTCCCAATGACAGGGGGCAAGAGACCCAGTACTTC.

Regarding this clonotype: The junction departs from germline at one end; a sequencing error may be responsible. The chain couples TRBV7-2 to TRBJ2-1; weak D call: TRBD1 (6 bases). Germline V lookup: CDR1 SGHTA, CDR2 FQGNSA. The CDR3 covers 15 residues. The CDR3 spells CASSFRDIYYDEQFF. CDR3 in DNA: TGTGCCAGCAGCTTCCGGGACATTTACTACGATGAGCAGTTCTTC. The complete variable domain, with remaining parts taken from reference TRBV7-2 and TRBJ2-1, reads GAGVSQSPSNKVTEKGKDVELRCDPISGHTALYWYRQSLGQGLEFLIYFQGNSAPDKSGLPSDRFSAERTGGSVSTLTIQRTQQEDSAVYLCASSFRDIYYDEQFFGPGTRLTVL.

This clonotype was found a few times. The rearrangement joins TRBV2 to TRBJ2-7; 7 nucleotides agree with TRBD1. Germline V lookup: CDR1 SNHLY, CDR2 FYNNEI. This CDR3 spans 15 amino acids. V trimming: 6 bases; J trimming: 3 bases; junction bases outside the gene matches: 11. CDR3 in amino acids: CASRGYGQDVYEQYF. DNA of the CDR3: TGTGCCAGCAGGGGGTATGGACAGGATGTCTACGAGCAGTACTTC.

The genes are TRBV13 and TRBJ1-4; 7 nucleotides line up with TRBD1. The CDR3 spans 18 residues. Unmatched junction bases numbered 14, after V lost 0 bases and J lost 7 bases. CDR1 and CDR2 (germline): PRHDT, FYEKMQ (reference sequence). CDR3 sequence: CASSLGQSGTVQTEKLFF. The CDR3 nucleotides are TGTGCCAGCAGCTTAGGCCAGTCCGGGACAGTACAAACTGAAAAACTGTTTTTT.

This chain joins TRBV20-1 and TRBJ2-5, with D possibly TRBD1 on 5 matching bases. In germline, CDR1 is DFQATT, CDR2 SNEGSKA (reference sequence). Trimming cost V 4 bases and J 6 bases, with 18 bases left between them. The CDR3 runs to 14 residues. This chain's CDR3 is CSATPQGPKKTQYF. The CDR3 DNA is TGCAGTGCTACGCCCCAGGGCCCTAAGAAGACCCAGTACTTC.

This chain uses TRBV11-2 with TRBJ2-2; D is uncertain. The germline CDR1 and CDR2 sequences are SGHAT and FQNNGV. Trimming shortened V by 3 bases and J by 6 bases, and 5 bases separated the two germline ends. The CDR3 has 12 amino acids. The CDR3 is CASSLGSGELFF. The DNA for the CDR3 is TGTGCCAGCAGCTTGGGTTCCGGGGAGCTGTTTTTT.

This clonotype occurred a few times. The chain combines TRBV29-1 with TRBJ2-5; TRBD2 matches at 13 bases. The CDR3 has 17 residues. Trimming removed 4 bases from V and 5 bases from J; junction bases left unmatched: 13. Per germline, CDR1 SQVTM and CDR2 ANQGSEA. The CDR3 reads CSVGEGLAGVGWETQYF. The CDR3 nucleotides read TGCAGCGTTGGGGAAGGACTAGCGGGGGTTGGCTGGGAGACCCAGTACTTC.

The chain joins TRBV5-5 to TRBJ2-5; 11 nucleotides agree with TRBD2. Germline V gene sequence: CDR1 SGHKS, CDR2 YYEKEE (reference sequence). This CDR3 spans 15 amino acids. The junction had 6 bases not matched to a gene; V was cut back by 5 bases and J by 3 bases. The CDR3, as DNA: TGTGCCAGCAGGGGTAATAGCGGGGGGGAAGAGACCCAGTACTTC. Translated: CASRGNSGGEETQYF.

V and J are TRBV5-5 and TRBJ1-1; D not resolved. Deletions cut 2 bases from V and 5 bases from J, with 10 bases between. The CDR3 consists of 13 residues. CDR1 is SGHKS and CDR2 is YYEKEE in the germline V gene (reference sequence). CDR3 sequence (DNA): TGTGCCAGCAGCTTCTCCCTGGGTACTGAAGCTTTCTTT. As protein: CASSFSLGTEAFF.

CDR3: CASRKTGTTYEQYF. The CDR3 bases are TGTGCCAGCAGAAAAACCGGGACTACCTACGAGCAGTACTTC. The chain has TRBV12-3 or TRBV12-4 and TRBJ2-7; 7 nucleotides align to TRBD2. CDR3 length: 14 residues. V shed 6 bases, J shed 2 bases, and the junction held 7 bases outside the gene matches.